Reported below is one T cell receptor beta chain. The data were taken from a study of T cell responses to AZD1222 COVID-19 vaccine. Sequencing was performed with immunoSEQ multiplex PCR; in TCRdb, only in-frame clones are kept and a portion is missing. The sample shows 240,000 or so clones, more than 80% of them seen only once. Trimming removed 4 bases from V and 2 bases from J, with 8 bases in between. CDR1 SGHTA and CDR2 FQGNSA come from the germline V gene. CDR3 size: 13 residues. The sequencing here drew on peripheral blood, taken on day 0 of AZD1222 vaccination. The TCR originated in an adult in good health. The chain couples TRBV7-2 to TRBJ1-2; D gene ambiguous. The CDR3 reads CASSSQMNYGYTF. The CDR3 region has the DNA TGTGCCAGCAGCTCACAGATGAACTATGGCTACACCTTC.